Described below is a single TCR beta chain sequence and its context. Its antigen is currently unknown. A clone one base away is much larger, so this may be a read error. These data are taken from a study of T-cell reconstitution after alpha-beta-depleted transplantation in children. Construction of the TCRbeta library involved unique molecular identifiers. TCRdb re-derived calls from the PCR reads in MiXCR, one entry per CDR3 protein. Seen here are 200,000 to 250,000 distinct CDR3 sequences, less than 9% observed once, and the top ten hold approximately 6.3%. Overall study results and limits: Surviving recipient T cells and thymic progenitors produced the high day-60 TCRbeta diversity seen in some patients. At the one-year point after transplant, T-cell counts and TCRbeta diversity were found to come mostly from T cells that had been newly produced.

Here the sequenced sample was PBMCs, mostly from graft donor cells, taken 180 days after TCRalphabeta/CD19-depleted stem cell transplant. This receptor was taken from a male patient younger than 18 who had a stem cell transplant for acute lymphoblastic leukemia, so the T cells may come from the graft donor.

The CDR3 sequence is CASSSAQVSFNQPQHF. CDR3 nucleotides: TGTGCCAGCAGTTCGGCACAGGTGAGCTTCAATCAGCCCCAGCATTTT. The rearrangement uses TRBV6-2 or TRBV6-3 and TRBJ1-5, with D maybe TRBD1 (5 bases). This CDR3 is built from 16 residues. The germline V and J ends were trimmed by 4 bases and 3 bases, with 16 bases remaining between them. Per germline, CDR1 MNHEY and CDR2 SVGEGT.